The text below deals with one T cell receptor beta chain. The target of this receptor is not known. One base away there is no much larger clone; base qualities are not given. The germline V gene yields SGHRS for CDR1 and YFSETQ for CDR2. V was cut back by 4 bases and J by 5 bases, leaving a gap of 15 bases between them. Counted from cysteine to phenylalanine, this CDR3 has 14 amino acids. The read is trimmed to its CDR3 DNA, 42 bases read in frame from base 1. The sample belongs to a study of T cell responses to AZD1222 COVID-19 vaccine (dated by TCRdb to about 2021). A note on the overall study: TCR sequencing was performed for about 240 trial participants, of whom around 200 were given two doses of AZD1222 and around 25 were given two doses of MenACWY control vaccine. Trial participants were enrolled by age into 18-55, 56-69 and 70-plus year subgroups, with around 150, 28 and 57 TCR-sequenced participants respectively. Here is what the overall study found, with its caveats: Conclusions about previously exposed vaccinees are limited, since just five to seven AZD1222 recipients were seropositive for SARS-CoV-2 at baseline. In the small 56-69-year group, the increase in depth fell short of significance, most likely because of low power. Participants were mostly white British and included more females than males, and it was suggested by the authors that clonal diversity may have been underestimated. The whole spike protein was spanned by vaccine-associated CD4 TCRs, and dominant responses were seen in regions 160-218 and 743-854. Reportedly, close to half of the unique spike-specific TCRs recognized epitopes lying outside the regions that are mutated in the B.1.351 and B.1.1.7 variants. No day 14 peak-response samples were available, so repertoires were characterized only after the peak T cell response. Spike-specific TCR breadth and depth rose significantly after two AZD1222 doses compared with day 0 and with MenACWY recipients.

The sample's time point, from its label and the paper: about 28 days (+/-7) after the second vaccine dose. AZD1222 recipients with second doses at about 4 weeks or about 12 weeks were pooled, because spike-specific TCR depth and breadth did not differ between schedules. Samples from vaccinated people were obtained from the UK trials COV001 and COV002, which included a single-blind randomized controlled phase 2/3 trial of AZD1222 (ChAdOx1 nCoV-19) in healthy adults. For TCRbeta chain sequencing, PBMC samples from trial participants were taken at day 0 and at day 28 after the second dose. The CDR3 regions of human TCRbeta chains were analyzed by immunosequencing. Regarding the original processing steps: Repertoire TCRs were matched against a reference library of SARS-CoV-2-specific TCRs generated with the MIRA antigen-specificity platform. Breadth meant the fraction of unique TCRs that were SARS-CoV-2-associated, whereas depth meant the fraction of total T cells that were SARS-CoV-2-associated. Using the MIRA data, each spike-specific TCR was assigned both to the spike region to which the TCR was reactive and to a CD4 or CD8 class. Log10-transformed breadth and depth values were compared by one-way ANOVA with Sidak's multiple comparisons tests. Sourced from immuneACCESS, this table was stored by TCRdb with only in-frame sequences that have V and J called. A share of the clones is absent; for the studies checked, an unresolved V gene accounts for under half, and the remainder has no known explanation. D and trimming come from the DNA, and the V and J calls and clone size come from that table. This sample is represented by 91,000 or so clones; about 94% of them were singletons. The top ten clonotypes cover approximately 3.1% of the sample.

This clonotype originated in an adult who received the AZD1222 COVID-19 vaccine. The chain is made from TRBV5-1 and TRBJ1-1; the D segment could be TRBD1, given 5 matching bases. Material: peripheral blood, obtained 28 days after the second AZD1222 dose. The DNA is as follows: TGCGCCAGCAGCCCCTGGGGGGGGGTGACTGAAGCTTTCTTT. Its product reads: CASSPWGGVTEAFF.